A single sample gave rise to the 27 T cell receptor beta chains below, sequenced in a study of T cell clusters in autoimmune cytopenias. TRB amplification used roughly 250 ng of peripheral blood genomic DNA. TRB was amplified by touch-down multiplex PCR, primer pools A and B combined. From its re-call of the multiplex PCR reads, TCRdb lists each CDR3 protein once, without DNA. Recorded for this sample: roughly 5,200 distinct CDR3 sequences. These data were likewise used in another study, on T cell repertoires in aging, cancer and after chemotherapy.

The sample was peripheral blood. These receptors originate from a human donor in good health.

The gene calls are TRBV6-6 and TRBJ2-5; the TRBD2 assignment by TCRdb is unverifiable without DNA. The germline gives CDR1 MNHNY, CDR2 SVGAGI (reference sequence). The CDR3 consists of 12 residues. The CDR3 spells CARLAGVETQYF.

The rearrangement links TRBV11-2 to TRBJ1-4; the TRBD1 assignment by TCRdb is unverifiable without DNA. The germline V gene has CDR1 SGHAT and CDR2 FQNNGV. This CDR3 spans 17 amino acids. The CDR3 spells CASSLGLVGQSNEKLFF.

The chain is built from TRBV27 and TRBJ2-3; TCRdb calls TRBD2, which cannot be checked without DNA. CDR1 is MNHEY, CDR2 SMNVEV, per germline (reference sequence). The CDR3 sequence is 16 residues long. Here the CDR3 reads CASSSGGGASTDTQYF.

This rearrangement joins TRBV27 to TRBJ1-6; TCRdb selects TRBD1, and the lack of DNA leaves this call unchecked. The CDR3 extends over 15 amino acids. The germline gives CDR1 MNHEY, CDR2 SMNVEV (reference sequence). The CDR3 here is CASSLSGTFNSPLHF.

The chain recombines TRBV6-1 with TRBJ1-1. Germline V gives CDR1 MNHNS, CDR2 SASEGT. This CDR3 has 15 residues. CDR3 sequence: CASSEFGKLIPEAFF.

This clonotype is called medium-sized based on its frequency. This chain uses TRBV5-6 with TRBJ1-5; TCRdb lists TRBD1, though no DNA is available to test this call. The germline V gene has CDR1 SGHDT and CDR2 YYEEEE. The CDR3 extends over 15 amino acids. The chain's CDR3 is CASSLGDRGNQPQHF. Full variable domain (outside the CDR3, taken from reference TRBV5-6 and TRBJ1-5): DAGVTQSPTHLIKTRGQQVTLRCSPKSGHDTVSWYQQALGQGPQFIFQYYEEEERQRGNFPDRFSGHQFPNYSSELNVNALLLGDSALYLCASSLGDRGNQPQHFGDGTRLSIL.

Considering frequency, this clonotype is medium-sized (0.01 to 0.1%). V usage is TRBV6-6 and J usage is TRBJ1-2; TCRdb designates TRBD1, a call that cannot be tested without DNA. The germline V gene has CDR1 MNHNY and CDR2 SVGAGI (reference sequence). This CDR3 has 13 residues. The CDR3 protein is CASSYRGLEGYTF.

By frequency, this clonotype is medium-sized (0.01 to 0.1%). The chain joins TRBV29-1 to TRBJ2-7; TCRdb picks TRBD1, but there is no DNA to check that call. Germline V gene lookup returns CDR1 SQVTM and CDR2 ANQGSEA. The CDR3 extends over 13 amino acids. This CDR3 is CSVGSGENGEQYF.

This clonotype registers medium-sized by frequency. This sequence joins TRBV5-4 and TRBJ2-4; TCRdb's D call of TRBD1 is untestable without DNA. The CDR3 is 15 amino acids. The germline CDR1 and CDR2 sequences are SGHNT and YYREEE (reference sequence). Here the CDR3 reads CASSFKDRVVNIQYF.

The chain joins TRBV7-9 to TRBJ2-5; TCRdb lists TRBD2, though no DNA is available to test this call. Germline loops: CDR1 SEHNR, CDR2 FQNEAQ (reference sequence). This CDR3 spans 14 amino acids. CDR3 sequence: CASSRGLALETQYF.

This chain joins TRBV6-1 and TRBJ1-1; as DNA is missing, the TRBD1 call by TCRdb cannot be tested. This CDR3 contains 13 residues. Germline V gives CDR1 MNHNS, CDR2 SASEGT. The CDR3 sequence: CASRRQENTEAFF.

This clonotype is called medium-sized based on its frequency. The chain couples TRBV5-6 to TRBJ1-5; TCRdb calls TRBD1, which cannot be checked without DNA. The CDR3 consists of 14 residues. Germline-derived CDR1 and CDR2 are SGHDT and YYEEEE. CDR3 sequence: CASSLTGGHQPQHF.

The chain links TRBV20-1 to TRBJ1-6; the D call from TCRdb, TRBD1, cannot be confirmed without DNA. The CDR3 runs 14 residues. CDR1 DFQATT and CDR2 SNEGSKA come from the germline V gene (reference sequence). CDR3 region: CSARGTGGNSPLHF.

This clonotype counts as hyperexpanded (1% or more) by frequency. J is TRBJ2-5 and V is TRBV29-1. CDR1 SQVTM and CDR2 ANQGSEA come from the germline V gene. This CDR3 has 15 residues. The CDR3 is CSVEEGLGRQETQYF.

The rearrangement links TRBV5-1 to TRBJ2-2; the TCRdb call, TRBD1, lacks DNA for checking. The CDR3 extends over 15 amino acids. The V gene's germline CDR1 is SGHRS and CDR2 YFSETQ. This CDR3 reads CASSSGTGGTGELFF.

The chain uses TRBV10-2 and TRBJ1-1; checking the TCRdb D call of TRBD1 is not possible without DNA. Per germline, CDR1 WSHSY and CDR2 SAAADI. The CDR3 extends over 14 amino acids. The CDR3: CASRAGQLNTEAFF.

The genes are TRBV10-3 and TRBJ1-1; lacking DNA, the TRBD1 call made by TCRdb goes unchecked. The CDR3 has 14 residues. CDR1 ENHRY and CDR2 SYGVKD come from the germline V gene. This CDR3 is CAISEGGRGDGAFF.

This clonotype is called medium-sized (0.01 to 0.1%) based on its frequency. The V and J genes are TRBV27 and TRBJ2-7. The CDR3 runs 12 residues. Germline lookup yields CDR1 MNHEY and CDR2 SMNVEV (reference sequence). CDR3 sequence reads: CASSFSGSQQYF.

This chain connects TRBV18 to TRBJ1-1. CDR1 KGHSH and CDR2 LQKENI come from the germline V gene. The CDR3 is 14 amino acids. This CDR3 reads CASSLEASNTEAFF.

In terms of frequency, this clonotype is medium-sized. The rearrangement joins TRBV27 to TRBJ2-7. CDR1 and CDR2 from the germline V gene are MNHEY and SMNVEV (reference sequence). The CDR3 has 15 amino acids. The CDR3 here is CASSSIAGGTYEQYF.

This clonotype is deemed medium-sized by its frequency. This chain connects TRBV19 to TRBJ2-7; the D call of TRBD1 rests on TCRdb alone, since no DNA is present to check it. Germline loops: CDR1 LNHDA, CDR2 SQIVND (reference sequence). This CDR3 is built from 16 residues. CDR3 residues: CASSMAGGFTSYEQYF.

The chain couples TRBV5-4 to TRBJ1-1; the D gene TCRdb calls, TRBD1, cannot be checked with no DNA. The CDR3 extends over 14 amino acids. Per the germline V gene, CDR1 is SGHNT and CDR2 is YYREEE (reference sequence). CDR3 region: CASSLGQGGAEAFF.

According to its frequency, this clonotype is medium-sized. The V and J genes are TRBV5-5 and TRBJ1-4; checking the TCRdb D call of TRBD1 is not possible without DNA. Germline assignment: CDR1 SGHKS and CDR2 YYEKEE (reference sequence). The CDR3 has 14 residues. CDR3: CASSSQGANEKLFF.

The chain combines TRBV6-4 with TRBJ1-5; TCRdb selects TRBD1, and the lack of DNA leaves this call unchecked. Germline V lookup: CDR1 MRHNA, CDR2 SNTAGT. The CDR3 is made up of 17 amino acids. The CDR3 sequence is CARYPGQSKCSNQPQHF.

The rearrangement uses TRBV5-1 and TRBJ2-2; the TRBD1 assignment by TCRdb is unverifiable without DNA. Germline V gives CDR1 SGHRS, CDR2 YFSETQ. This CDR3 contains 16 residues. CDR3 residues: CASSLRQGAITGELFF.

The rearrangement joins TRBV5-6 to TRBJ2-2; the TRBD2 assignment by TCRdb is unverifiable without DNA. Germline CDR1 and CDR2: SGHDT and YYEEEE. The CDR3 runs to 19 residues. This CDR3 is CASSRGVAGADFGNGELFF. Looking up the rest from reference TRBV5-6 and TRBJ2-2 gives the full variable domain: DAGVTQSPTHLIKTRGQQVTLRCSPKSGHDTVSWYQQALGQGPQFIFQYYEEEERQRGNFPDRFSGHQFPNYSSELNVNALLLGDSALYLCASSRGVAGADFGNGELFFGEGSRLTVL.

Measured by frequency, this clonotype is medium-sized. This rearrangement joins TRBV15 to TRBJ1-1. The CDR3 spans 14 residues. The germline gives CDR1 LNHNV, CDR2 YYDKDF (reference sequence). CDR3 protein: CATSSQTVLGEAFF.